The present TCR beta chain was sequenced within a study of CD8+ T cells in alopecia areata. This clone was seen once. The same CDR3 is also encoded by other DNA sequences in this sample. As the sequencing template, cDNA was produced by extracting RNA and reverse transcribing it. This table comes from immunoSEQ multiplex PCR, and its TCRdb copy is limited to in-frame clones, with some not included. Here the sample spans approximately 170,000 clones, approximately 60% being singletons. The germline CDR1 and CDR2 sequences are GTSNPN and SVGIG (reference sequence). CDR3 length: 13 residues. V was shortened by 0 bases and J by 5 bases, with 8 bases between the two germline ends. Treatment indicated: oral pan-JAK inhibitor, 5-10 mg twice daily.

V is TRBV30 and J is TRBJ1-5; D gene uncertain. The material was CD4+ T cells sorted from blood, obtained at week 4, from a patient treated with tofacitinib. The receptor was isolated from a human donor with alopecia areata. In DNA form, the CDR3 reads TGTGCCTGGAGTGTTAGAGAAGATCAGCCCCAGCATTTT. Its protein product is CAWSVREDQPQHF.